The 17 T cell receptor beta chains below all came from one sample that was sequenced in a study of cytotoxic CD8 clonotypes in ibrutinib-treated CLL (dated by TCRdb to the early 2020s). Libraries were made using the immunoSEQ multiplex PCR assay. The table comes from immuneACCESS by way of TCRdb, which keeps in-frame sequences with V and J called. Part of the clones is missing from these tables; in studies checked, under half for an unresolved V gene and the rest for unknown reasons. The sample table lists roughly 24,000 clones, 78% of them with a count of one. More than 7.5% of the sample lies in the top ten. The sample in question was PBMCs, obtained before ibrutinib treatment. These receptor sequences come from a human donor with chronic lymphocytic leukemia.

The rearrangement joins TRBV6-5 to TRBJ2-3, with TRBD1 matching over 9 bases. The V gene's germline CDR1 is MNHEY and CDR2 SVGAGI. The V segment lost 5 bases and the J segment 1 base; nucleotides outside the gene matches: 4. The CDR3 covers 15 residues. The CDR3: CASSTGGGGTDTQYF. CDR3 in DNA: TGTGCCAGCAGTACAGGGGGCGGTGGCACAGATACGCAGTATTTT.

The chain is built from TRBV18 and TRBJ2-1; perhaps D is TRBD1 or TRBD2 (5 bases each). V lost 4 bases, J lost 6 bases, and 10 bases lay in between. This CDR3 is built from 13 residues. Per germline, CDR1 KGHSH and CDR2 LQKENI. The CDR3 protein is CASSRDEGNEQFF. In nucleotides, the CDR3 is TGTGCCAGCTCACGGGACGAGGGCAATGAGCAGTTCTTC.

This clone has more than one count but fewer than ten. J is TRBJ2-5 and V is TRBV9, with 16 bases identical to TRBD2. V trimming: 4 bases; J trimming: 4 bases; junction bases outside the gene matches: 7. The CDR3 loop spans 17 amino acids. Germline CDR1 and CDR2: SGDLS and YYNGEE. The CDR3 loop is CASSPGTSGRAAETQYF. CDR3 nucleotides: TGTGCCAGCAGCCCCGGGACTAGCGGGAGGGCCGCAGAGACCCAGTACTTC.

The chain combines TRBV5-5 with TRBJ2-3; 13 bases match TRBD2. Germline lookup yields CDR1 SGHKS and CDR2 YYEKEE (reference sequence). V gave up 3 bases and J gave up 3 bases; unmatched junction bases: 4. CDR3 size: 16 residues. The CDR3 nucleotides read TGTGCCAGCAGCTCACTAGCGGGAGGGGGGACAGATACGCAGTATTTT. Protein product: CASSSLAGGGTDTQYF.

The chain carries TRBV21-1 and TRBJ2-3; the tabulated D call, TRBD2, remains unverified against the DNA. TRBV21-1 is classified as a pseudogene. This CDR3 is 15 amino acids long. The CDR3: CASSIISLYTDTQYF. CDR3 in DNA: TGTGCCAGCAGCATCATTAGCTTGTACACAGATACGCAGTATTTT.

This clone was detected only a few times. The chain couples TRBV19 to TRBJ1-1; 8 bases are shared with TRBD1. Germline V gene lookup returns CDR1 LNHDA and CDR2 SQIVND (reference sequence). Trimming removed 5 bases from V and 3 bases from J; junction bases left unmatched: 8. CDR3 length: 15 residues. The CDR3, as DNA: TGTGCCAGTAGTCAACGGACAGGGTGGGACACTGAAGCTTTCTTT. The encoded protein is CASSQRTGWDTEAFF. Full variable domain (outside the CDR3, taken from reference TRBV19 and TRBJ1-1): DGGITQSPKYLFRKEGQNVTLSCEQNLNHDAMYWYRQDPGQGLRLIYYSQIVNDFQKGDIAEGYSVSREKKESFPLTVTSAQKNPTAFYLCASSQRTGWDTEAFFGQGTRLTVV.

The rearrangement links TRBV15 to TRBJ1-2; D may be TRBD1 (6 bases). V lost 0 bases, J lost 8 bases, and 19 bases lay in between. Germline V gene data show CDR1 as LNHNV and CDR2 as YYDKDF (reference sequence). This CDR3 is 16 amino acids long. CDR3 residues: CATSRDRVVRGLGYTF. The DNA of the CDR3 is TGTGCCACCAGCAGAGATCGAGTTGTGAGGGGGTTGGGCTACACCTTC.

This clone occurred a few times. In DNA form, the CDR3 reads TGTGCCAGCAGTGCATGGACAAGAGATAGCAATCAGCCCCAGCATTTT. It yields the protein CASSAWTRDSNQPQHF. The rearrangement links TRBV28 to TRBJ1-5; maybe TRBD1 (5 bases). The CDR3 has 16 amino acids. CDR1 and CDR2 (germline): MDHEN, SYDVKM. Between the trimmed V and J ends, which lost 5 bases and 0 bases, there was a span of 14 bases.

This chain connects TRBV4-2 to TRBJ1-2; D is undetermined. Trimming shortened V by 2 bases and J by 3 bases, and 10 bases separated the two germline ends. This CDR3 is built from 14 residues. Germline CDR1 and CDR2: LGHNA and YNFKEQ. The CDR3 DNA reads TGTGCCAGCAGCCAAAGTTCGGGCGACTATGGCTACACCTTC. This translates into CASSQSSGDYGYTF.

This chain links TRBV7-9 with TRBJ1-5; a possible D gene is TRBD1 (6 bases). V was trimmed by 4 bases and J by 0 bases, leaving 7 bases between them. Germline CDR1 and CDR2: SEHNR and FQNEAQ (reference sequence). CDR3 size: 14 residues. CDR3 sequence reads: CASSSDSSNQPQHF. The CDR3 nucleotides read TGTGCCAGCAGCTCGGACAGTAGCAATCAGCCCCAGCATTTT.

The rearrangement joins TRBV19 to TRBJ2-5; possibly TRBD2 for D (7 bases). V was cut by 3 bases and J by 4 bases, with 12 bases left in between. The CDR3 has 14 residues. Germline-derived CDR1 and CDR2 are LNHDA and SQIVND (reference sequence). The chain's CDR3 is CASSIQGGGETQYF. The CDR3 nucleotides read TGTGCCAGTAGTATCCAAGGGGGGGGAGAGACCCAGTACTTC.

Concerning this clone itself: The junction departs from the called germline gene at one end, perhaps through a read error. V is TRBV7-2 and J is TRBJ2-4; 8 nucleotides agree with TRBD2. Germline CDR1 and CDR2: SGHTA and FQGNSA. This CDR3 is built from 13 residues. The CDR3 reads CASSLAGGLVIDF. The CDR3 nucleotides are TGTGCCAGCAGCTTAGCTGGGGGACTAGTCATAGACTTC. The full variable domain, in which reference TRBV7-2 and TRBJ2-4 provide the parts outside the CDR3, is GAGVSQSPSNKVTEKGKDVELRCDPISGHTALYWYRQSLGQGLEFLIYFQGNSAPDKSGLPSDRFSAERTGGSVSTLTIQRTQQEDSAVYLCASSLAGGLVIDFGAGTRLSVL.

The chain couples TRBV5-4 to TRBJ2-1; 11 bases match TRBD2. Germline V gives CDR1 SGHNT, CDR2 YYREEE (reference sequence). This CDR3 has 17 amino acids. The V gene end was trimmed by 4 bases and the J gene end by 1 base; junction bases not matched to a gene: 7. This chain's CDR3 is CASSMLLAGASYNEQFF. Written as DNA, the CDR3 is TGTGCCAGCAGCATGCTACTAGCGGGAGCATCCTACAATGAGCAGTTCTTC.

The chain carries TRBV19 and TRBJ1-2; 8 positions match TRBD1. With V trimmed by 0 bases and J by 7 bases, 10 bases remained unmatched. This CDR3 has 16 amino acids. Germline-derived CDR1 and CDR2 are LNHDA and SQIVND (reference sequence). This CDR3 reads CASSIDAGTGVSGYTF. Here the CDR3 DNA reads TGTGCCAGTAGTATAGATGCCGGGACAGGAGTCTCTGGCTACACCTTC.

The chain has TRBV28 and TRBJ2-5; either TRBD1 or TRBD2 may fit D (5 bases each). This CDR3 comprises 15 residues. In germline, CDR1 is MDHEN, CDR2 SYDVKM. V was clipped by 5 bases and J by 5 bases, with 18 bases between them. The CDR3 DNA sequence: TGTGCCAGCAGTGCTGCCGGGGCAGTGGGGGAGACCCAGTACTTC. It encodes CASSAAGAVGETQYF. Full variable domain (outside the CDR3, taken from reference TRBV28 and TRBJ2-5): DVKVTQSSRYLVKRTGEKVFLECVQDMDHENMFWYRQDPGLGLRLIYFSYDVKMKEKGDIPEGYSVSREKKERFSLILESASTNQTSMYLCASSAAGAVGETQYFGPGTRLLVL.

V and J are TRBV5-6 and TRBJ2-6; D remains ambiguous. The CDR3 consists of 17 residues. Trimming cost V 4 bases and J 6 bases, with 20 bases left between them. Germline CDR1 reads SGHDT; CDR2 reads YYEEEE. The CDR3 region has the DNA TGTGCCAGCAGCGAAAAAAGTACCCCCACAGAGGCCAACGTCCTGACTTTC. Amino acids: CASSEKSTPTEANVLTF.

V is TRBV4-1 and J is TRBJ2-2; possibly TRBD1 for D (5 bases). V was clipped by 0 bases and J by 4 bases, with 6 bases between them. Germline V lookup: CDR1 MGHRA, CDR2 YSYEKL. The CDR3 covers 14 residues. The DNA of the CDR3 is TGCGCCAGCAGCCAAGATGACAGCACCGGGGAGCTGTTTTTT. Translation gives CASSQDDSTGELFF.